The present T cell receptor beta chain was sequenced within a study of shared clonotypes between healthy human individuals. Study as a whole: Each donor had three CD4 naive, three CD4 memory, two CD8 naive and one CD8 memory plate.

The CDR3 is 18 amino acids. Germline lookup yields CDR1 LNHDA and CDR2 SQIVND (reference sequence). V trimming: 4 bases; J trimming: 4 bases; junction bases outside the gene matches: 9. Assay execution proceeded at the deep level. Clones were read by immunoSEQ multiplex PCR, and TCRdb kept only the in-frame ones, dropping some. The table records roughly 2.2 million clones, 80% to 95% of them present only once. The TCR was taken from a man between 18 and 29 years old in good health. Some clones in this sample may be carry-over from other donors' samples. The sample consisted of naive CD4+ T cells from PBMCs. Subset described: CD45RA+ positively selected. The rearrangement uses TRBV19 and TRBJ2-6, with 11 bases that match TRBD1. CDR3 protein: CASSTLGQGAPGANVLTF. The CDR3 nucleotides read TGTGCCAGTAGTACCCTAGGACAGGGGGCGCCCGGGGCCAACGTCCTGACTTTC. Full variable domain (outside the CDR3, taken from reference TRBV19 and TRBJ2-6): DGGITQSPKYLFRKEGQNVTLSCEQNLNHDAMYWYRQDPGQGLRLIYYSQIVNDFQKGDIAEGYSVSREKKESFPLTVTSAQKNPTAFYLCASSTLGQGAPGANVLTFGAGSRLTVL.